The 9 T cell receptor beta chains reported below all come from one sample, sequenced in a study of blood T cell repertoires in COVID-19. Sequencing was performed with immunoSEQ multiplex PCR; in TCRdb, only in-frame clones are kept and a portion is missing. In the table there are approximately 52,000 clones, about nine tenths of which are singletons. Sequenced: peripheral blood. The receptors stem from a human donor with active COVID-19. The donor label of this sample is uncertain.

The chain is built from TRBV3-1 (or the pseudogene TRBV3-2) and TRBJ1-6, with 9 bases identical to TRBD1. The germline CDR1 and CDR2 sequences are LGHDT and YNNKEL (reference sequence). The junction had 8 bases not matched to a gene; V was cut back by 4 bases and J by 10 bases. The CDR3 has 15 residues. CDR3 sequence: CASSLPGQGESPLHF. The CDR3 DNA follows: TGTGCCAGCAGCCTACCGGGACAGGGCGAATCACCCCTCCACTTT.

This clone has only one observation. V usage is TRBV6-4 and J usage is TRBJ2-1; 13 nucleotides match TRBD2. V trimming: 2 bases; J trimming: 6 bases; junction bases outside the gene matches: 1. CDR3 size: 15 residues. CDR1 and CDR2 from the germline V gene are MRHNA and SNTAGT. CDR3 sequence: CASSDGTSGVNEQFF. CDR3 DNA: TGTGCCAGCAGTGACGGGACTAGCGGGGTCAATGAGCAGTTCTTC.

This clone appeared once. The chain links TRBV6-2 or TRBV6-3 to TRBJ1-6, with 7 positions matching TRBD1. Germline-derived CDR1 and CDR2 are MNHEY and SVGEGT. The CDR3 covers 13 residues. The J segment lost 14 bases and the V segment lost 4 bases, leaving 8 bases of the junction unmatched. CDR3 nucleotides: TGTGCCAGCAGTTTTCACAGGGGATTCTCCCTCCACTTT. Its protein is CASSFHRGFSLHF.

As for this clone: Germline is not matched at one junction end, which may reflect a read error. This rearrangement joins TRBV19 to TRBJ1-1; TRBD1 is a possible D gene (5 bases). CDR1 is LNHDA, CDR2 SQIVND, per germline (reference sequence). The CDR3 contains 14 residues. As DNA, the CDR3 is TGTGCCAGTAGGATAGGGGAGAAGAACACTGAAGCTTTCTTT. It encodes CASRIGEKNTEAFF.

The chain has TRBV5-1 and TRBJ2-3; 8 bases map to TRBD2. In germline, CDR1 is SGHRS, CDR2 YFSETQ. V trimming: 4 bases; J trimming: 0 bases; junction bases outside the gene matches: 4. CDR3 length: 15 residues. The CDR3 spells CASSLSGASTDTQYF. DNA of the CDR3: TGCGCCAGCAGCCTTAGCGGGGCTAGCACAGATACGCAGTATTTT. The variable domain in full, with the rest retrieved from reference TRBV5-1 and TRBJ2-3, is KAGVTQTPRYLIKTRGQQVTLSCSPISGHRSVSWYQQTPGQGLQFLFEYFSETQRNKGNFPGRFSGRQFSNSRSEMNVSTLELGDSALYLCASSLSGASTDTQYFGPGTRLTVL.

V gene TRBV5-1 combines with J gene TRBJ1-3, with D hard to call. V was pared by 0 bases and J by 3 bases, with 10 bases between. The CDR3 runs to 15 residues. CDR1 and CDR2 from the germline V gene are SGHRS and YFSETQ. CDR3 in amino acids: CASSLGSGGGNTIYF. The CDR3 DNA reads as TGCGCCAGCAGCTTGGGTTCAGGTGGTGGAAACACCATATATTTT.

The rearrangement uses TRBV19 and TRBJ1-1, with TRBD1 matching over 7 bases. The CDR3 runs to 15 residues. Germline lookup yields CDR1 LNHDA and CDR2 SQIVND (reference sequence). With 4 bases clipped from V and 5 bases from J, the junction kept 10 bases outside the gene matches. The CDR3 region has the DNA TGTGCCAGTAGTACAACCGGGACAGCGCGTACTGAAGCTTTCTTT. It translates to CASSTTGTARTEAFF.

The V and J genes are TRBV6-5 and TRBJ2-3; 8 bases fit TRBD2. The junction had 8 bases not matched to a gene; V was cut back by 6 bases and J by 6 bases. The CDR3 is made up of 14 amino acids. Germline loops: CDR1 MNHEY, CDR2 SVGAGI. This CDR3 is CASRLGLGTDTQYF. CDR3 DNA: TGTGCCAGCAGACTGGGACTAGGAACCGATACGCAGTATTTT.

The rearrangement uses TRBV19 and TRBJ2-7; TRBD1 matches at 9 bases. Germline V CDR1 and CDR2: LNHDA, SQIVND (reference sequence). V dropped 5 bases and J dropped 2; count of bases not matched to a gene: 7. The CDR3 loop spans 15 amino acids. CDR3 region: CASSLDRGTPYEQYF. CDR3 sequence (DNA): TGTGCCAGTAGTCTCGACAGGGGGACCCCCTACGAGCAGTACTTC.